This TCR beta chain was recorded in a study of shared clonotypes between healthy human individuals (dated by TCRdb to between 2020 and 2021). The study in broad terms: Two women and a few men aged 18 to 49 years were included in the cohort. Per donor, three plates each were used for CD4 naive and CD4 memory, two for CD8 naive, and one for CD8 memory. To estimate repertoire size and how much clonotype sharing occurs between individuals, the study deeply sequenced the blood TCR repertoires of several healthy adults. Libraries were prepared and TCR repertoires were sequenced by different laboratories using diverse techniques, in order to increase sequencing depth and limit assay-specific biases. Leukapheresis yielded between about 0.9 and 8.9 billion PBMCs per donor.

TCR CDR3 regions were amplified from genomic DNA by multiplex PCR using the deep immunoSEQ assay. Genomic DNA extracted from each cell subset was distributed evenly over all wells of several immunoSEQ 96-well plates, and each plate served as one replicate. For sorted subsets, about 200 ng genomic DNA, equal to about 30,000 T cell genomes, was loaded into each replicate PCR. Purified libraries were measured with a Qubit 3.0 fluorometer, size-checked on a Bioanalyzer 2100, and measured again with the KAPA Library Quantification kit. Every immunoSEQ 96-well plate was sequenced on a separate single-read 150-cycle Illumina NextSeq 550 flow cell. The paper's data handling went like this. Because the immunoSEQ output included only junctional sequences and no quality scores, the filtering could not be the same as the filtering used for full-length reads. Sequences were annotated with PyIR, a Python wrapper for IgBLAST v1.9, using IMGT germline references to assign V/J genes and CDR3. Reads with weak V/J assignments (E-value above 1e-6), missing CDR3, stop codons, out-of-frame junctions, or ambiguous translated residues were removed. V3J clonotypes were defined by identical inferred V gene, J gene, and CDR3 amino acid sequence. The percentage overlap between two repertoires was calculated by dividing the number of shared unique clonotypes by the size of the smaller repertoire. RTK rarefaction, the Chao1 estimator, and Recon v2.1 estimates of unobserved clonotypes were used to assess repertoire richness. Generation probabilities for all TCRbeta clonotypes obtained by the gDNA method from a few donors were computed using OLGA. The source is immuneACCESS, and TCRdb retained only in-frame sequences with V and J called. Part of the clones is not carried over; for the studies checked, unresolved V genes explain less than half of this, and the remainder is unexplained. V, J and clone size are taken as reported in that table, and D and trimming were inferred from the DNA itself. The sample includes about 2.1 million clones, with 93% observed a single time. The top ten clones comprise around 1.7% of the sample.

Study-level results and caveats: Naive subsets generally had larger estimated clonotype richness than memory subsets did. Pairwise subsampling led to the expectation that sequencing depth would affect the degree of clonotype sharing among donors. Sharing across a few donors was observed for 4.5% to 6.5% of naive CD4, over 3% of naive CD8, about 2.3% of memory CD4, and about 0.39% of memory CD8 clonotypes. Incomplete sequencing was indicated by rarefaction of sorted-subset datasets, despite the large sequencing depth. Compared with non-shared clonotypes, clonotypes shared by all four sorted-subset donors had higher generation probabilities. Sampling was limited to blood, and TCR repertoires in tissue likely differ from TCR repertoires in blood. The genetic and exposure-history diversity represented was limited by the small number of donors.

For the CD8 naive samples, CD45RO-negative cells were positively selected for CCR7, yielding a CD45RA+CCR7+ population from which TemRA cells were excluded. Donors were healthy HIV-negative adults with no recently reported acute infections or vaccinations. All donors were Caucasian adults living in Nashville, Tennessee, USA. Blood was collected by leukapheresis, and PBMCs were isolated by Ficoll-Histopaque density gradient centrifugation and then cryopreserved in liquid nitrogen vapor phase. Analytical flow cytometry was used to check the purity and quantity of every magnetically sorted T cell population. From each sorted fraction, genomic DNA was isolated and quantified by UV absorbance on a Nanodrop 2000c. Comments on this clone: What antigen it recognizes has not been identified. Base qualities are not at hand, and no much larger clone is one base apart. The sample contains more than one DNA sequence encoding this CDR3.

V was cut back by 0 bases and J by 5 bases, leaving a gap of 10 bases between them. There are 14 amino acids in the CDR3, from cysteine to phenylalanine inclusive. The read is trimmed to its CDR3 DNA, 42 bases read in frame from base 1. CDR1 MNHEY and CDR2 SVGAGI were looked up in the germline V gene. The clonotype originates from a man aged 18 to 29 in good health. Some clones in this sample may be carry-over from other donors' samples. Sequencing was carried out using naive CD8+ T cells from PBMCs. The cell subset or site label of this sample denotes: CD45RA+CCR7+. This chain is built from TRBV6-5 and TRBJ1-2, with no confidently assigned D gene. CDR3 loop: CASSYSGQPYGYTF. In nucleotides, the sequence is TGTGCCAGCAGTTACTCGGGCCAGCCATATGGCTACACCTTC.